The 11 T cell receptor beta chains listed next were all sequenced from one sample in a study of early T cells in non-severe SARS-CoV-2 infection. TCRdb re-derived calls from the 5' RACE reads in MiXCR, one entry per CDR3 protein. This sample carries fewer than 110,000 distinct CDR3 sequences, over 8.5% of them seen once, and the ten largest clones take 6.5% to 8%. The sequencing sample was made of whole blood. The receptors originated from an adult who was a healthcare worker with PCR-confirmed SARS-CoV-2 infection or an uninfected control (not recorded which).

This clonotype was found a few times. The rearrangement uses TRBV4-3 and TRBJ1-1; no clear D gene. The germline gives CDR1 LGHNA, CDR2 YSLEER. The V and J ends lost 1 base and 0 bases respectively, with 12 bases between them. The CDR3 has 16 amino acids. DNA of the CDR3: TGCGCCAGCAGCCAAGGGGGTCCACCAATGAACACTGAAGCTTTCTTT. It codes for CASSQGGPPMNTEAFF.

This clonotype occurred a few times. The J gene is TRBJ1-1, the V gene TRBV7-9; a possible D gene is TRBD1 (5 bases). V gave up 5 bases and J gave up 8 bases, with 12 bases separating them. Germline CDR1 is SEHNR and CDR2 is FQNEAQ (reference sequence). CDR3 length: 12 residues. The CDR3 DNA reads TGTGCCAGCAGCCCGGGGACGCCAGAAGCTTTCTTT. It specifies CASSPGTPEAFF.

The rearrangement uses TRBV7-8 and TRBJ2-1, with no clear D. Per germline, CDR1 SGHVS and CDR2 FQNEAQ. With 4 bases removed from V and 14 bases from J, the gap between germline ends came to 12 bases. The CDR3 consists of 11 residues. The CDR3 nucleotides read TGTGCCAGCAGCTCGACCTGTGTTGAGTTCTTC. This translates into CASSSTCVEFF.

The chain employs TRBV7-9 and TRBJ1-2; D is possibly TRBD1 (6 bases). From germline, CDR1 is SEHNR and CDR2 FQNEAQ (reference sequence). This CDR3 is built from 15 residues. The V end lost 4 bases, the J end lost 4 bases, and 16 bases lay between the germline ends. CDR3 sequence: CASSSVDGGSYGYTF. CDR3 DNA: TGTGCCAGCAGCTCTGTCGATGGGGGCTCCTATGGCTACACCTTC.

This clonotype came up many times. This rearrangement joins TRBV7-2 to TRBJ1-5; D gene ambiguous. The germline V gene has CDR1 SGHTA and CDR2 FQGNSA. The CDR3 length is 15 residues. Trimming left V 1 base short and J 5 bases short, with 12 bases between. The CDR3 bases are TGTGCCAGCAGCTTAGGTGGTTCGGAACATCAGCCCCAGCATTTT. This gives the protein CASSLGGSEHQPQHF.

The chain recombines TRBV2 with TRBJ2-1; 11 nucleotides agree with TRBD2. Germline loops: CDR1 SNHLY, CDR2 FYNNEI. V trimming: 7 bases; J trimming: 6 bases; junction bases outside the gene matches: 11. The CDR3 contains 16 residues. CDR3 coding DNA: TGTGCCAGCAAACTAGCGGGAGTCGGGGACTTCAATGAGCAGTTCTTC. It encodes CASKLAGVGDFNEQFF.

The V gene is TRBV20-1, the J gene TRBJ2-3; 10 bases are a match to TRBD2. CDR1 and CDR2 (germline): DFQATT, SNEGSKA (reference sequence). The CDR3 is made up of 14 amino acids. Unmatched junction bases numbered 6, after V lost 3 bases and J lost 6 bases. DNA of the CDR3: TGCAGTGCTAGTGGTCTAGCGGGAGAGGATACGCAGTATTTT. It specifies CSASGLAGEDTQYF.

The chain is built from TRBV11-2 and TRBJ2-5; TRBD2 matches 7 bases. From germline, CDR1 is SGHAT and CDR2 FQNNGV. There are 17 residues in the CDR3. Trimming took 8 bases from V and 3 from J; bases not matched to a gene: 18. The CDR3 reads CASPWAGEHRREETQYF. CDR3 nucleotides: TGTGCCAGCCCCTGGGCGGGGGAGCACCGAAGGGAAGAGACCCAGTACTTC.

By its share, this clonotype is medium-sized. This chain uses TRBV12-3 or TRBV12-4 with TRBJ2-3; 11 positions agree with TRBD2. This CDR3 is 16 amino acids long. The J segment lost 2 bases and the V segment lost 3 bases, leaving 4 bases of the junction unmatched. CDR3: CASSFPTSGTTDTQYF. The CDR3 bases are TGTGCCAGCAGTTTCCCGACTAGCGGGACCACAGATACGCAGTATTTT.

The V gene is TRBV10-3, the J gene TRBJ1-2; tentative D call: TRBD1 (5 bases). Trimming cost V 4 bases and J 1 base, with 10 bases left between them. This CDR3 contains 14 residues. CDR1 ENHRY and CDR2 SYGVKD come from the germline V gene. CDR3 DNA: TGTGCCATCAGTGTACATGACAGTAACTATGGCTACACCTTC. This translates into CAISVHDSNYGYTF.

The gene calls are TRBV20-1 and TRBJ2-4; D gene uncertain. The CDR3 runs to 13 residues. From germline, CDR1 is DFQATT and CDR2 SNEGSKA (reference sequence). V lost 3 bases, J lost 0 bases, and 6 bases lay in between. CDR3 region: CSASRLAKNIQYF. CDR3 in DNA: TGCAGTGCTAGTCGATTAGCCAAAAACATTCAGTACTTC.